Listed below are T cell receptor beta chains from one sample, sequenced in a study of blood T cell repertoires in COVID-19. TCRdb's copy holds only in-frame clones and misses some; the assay was immunoSEQ multiplex PCR. The sample lists under 100,000 clones; less than 95% were seen once. The sequencing sample was made of peripheral blood. Receptors originate from a man aged 45 to 65 with acute or convalescent COVID-19. Both conserved end residues are part of each CDR3. Fields, in order: J gene, V gene, CDR3 protein.

TRBJ2-3 | TRBV19 | CASRWGQGVTDTQYF
TRBJ1-1 | TRBV6-6 | CASSYSGEAAFF
TRBJ2-7 | TRBV3-1/TRBV3-2 | CASSLQGTGRGEQYF
TRBJ2-1 | TRBV6-6 | CASRSGGLVEQFF
TRBJ1-2 | TRBV11-2 | CASSLGGRYGYTF
TRBJ1-3 | TRBV19 | CASIRTEGSKISGNTIYF
TRBJ1-5 | TRBV19 | CASSIGTGRGHQPQHF
TRBJ2-5 | TRBV2 | CASRAREETQYF
TRBJ2-1 | TRBV10-3 | CAISSGTSNEQFF
TRBJ2-5 | TRBV11-3 | CASSFRSGRVQETQYF
TRBJ2-7 | TRBV12-3/TRBV12-4 | CASLPRGSYEQYF
TRBJ1-5 | TRBV5-1 | CASSLEGIDNQPQHF
TRBJ2-1 | TRBV30 | CAWSVLGQGGNEQFF
TRBJ2-7 | TRBV27 | CASSFLSGTVEQYF
TRBJ1-2 | TRBV5-6 | CASSLIPGQGFGGYTF
TRBJ2-3 | TRBV18 | CASSPLGQGLPYTQYF
TRBJ2-7 | TRBV27 | CASSSSTGELMYEQYF
TRBJ1-6 | TRBV6-5 | CASSYSRDSVSPLHF
TRBJ2-7 | TRBV11-2 | CASKGSSSYEQYF
TRBJ1-5 | TRBV10-3 | CAISDSQGNQPQHF
TRBJ2-7 | TRBV7-8 | CASSLAQVAGVWEQYF
TRBJ2-3 | TRBV7-8 | CASSLRRRDTQYF
TRBJ1-1 | TRBV5-1 | CASSFPRGVDTEAFF
TRBJ2-3 | TRBV10-1 | CASSDRTSGRAVDTQYF
TRBJ1-6 | TRBV19 | CASSYRVYSPLHF
TRBJ2-5 | TRBV10-3 | CAISEPRGMETQYF
TRBJ2-1 | TRBV7-8 | CASSLGSSGRTNLYNEQFF
TRBJ2-7 | TRBV10-3 | CAISERLAGAAYEQYF
TRBJ2-1 | TRBV27 | CASRTQTSRLEFF
TRBJ2-5 | TRBV18 | CASSPTSQGRYF
TRBJ1-5 | TRBV6-5 | CASRSASFGNQPQHF
TRBJ1-3 | TRBV20-1 | CSASAGNTIYF
TRBJ1-4 | TRBV5-1 | CASSEDRGNEKLFF
TRBJ2-7 | TRBV7-2 | CASSLEHVSYEQYF
TRBJ2-2 | TRBV5-4 | CASSPGGLDTGELFF
TRBJ1-4 | TRBV6-1 | CASSADRGIGNEKLFF
TRBJ2-7 | TRBV19 | CASSGKRGNYEQYF